Below, 27 T cell receptor beta chains from the same sample are listed, as sequenced in a study of shared clonotypes between healthy human individuals. Profiling relied on immunoSEQ multiplex PCR, and the TCRdb table lists in-frame clones only, not all of them. This sample has more than 450,000 clones, with 70% to 80% found just once. The sample was PBMCs. All receptors come from a woman aged 40 to 50 in good health. Some clones in this sample may be carry-over from other donors' samples.

This chain connects TRBV28 to TRBJ2-1; 12 bases agree with TRBD2. The CDR3 consists of 18 residues. The V segment lost 5 bases and the J segment 4 bases; nucleotides outside the gene matches: 12. Germline CDR1 and CDR2: MDHEN and SYDVKM. The CDR3 nucleotides are TGTGCCAGCAGTCCCCCCCCACTCCTAGCGGGAGGGTACAATGAGCAGTTCTTC. This codes for CASSPPPLLAGGYNEQFF. The variable domain in full, with the rest retrieved from reference TRBV28 and TRBJ2-1, is DVKVTQSSRYLVKRTGEKVFLECVQDMDHENMFWYRQDPGLGLRLIYFSYDVKMKEKGDIPEGYSVSREKKERFSLILESASTNQTSMYLCASSPPPLLAGGYNEQFFGPGTRLTVL.

The J gene is TRBJ2-1, the V gene TRBV28; TRBD1 matches 8 bases. Losses at the gene ends were 7 bases for V and 2 bases for J; bases not matched to a gene: 7. The CDR3 loop spans 15 amino acids. CDR1 MDHEN and CDR2 SYDVKM come from the germline V gene. The CDR3 region is CASNPPGQAYNEQFF. Written as DNA, the CDR3 is TGTGCCAGCAACCCCCCGGGACAGGCCTACAATGAGCAGTTCTTC.

This chain links TRBV5-1 with TRBJ2-5; D uncertain. Between the trimmed V and J ends, which lost 1 base and 1 base, there was a span of 8 bases. The CDR3 loop spans 14 amino acids. Looked up from germline, CDR1 is SGHRS and CDR2 is YFSETQ. The CDR3 DNA follows: TGCGCCAGCAGCTTGAGTCCCCCCCAAGAGACCCAGTACTTC. Translated, it gives CASSLSPPQETQYF.

This chain links TRBV7-2 with TRBJ2-7; no firm D call. The V end lost 2 bases, the J end lost 3 bases, and 11 bases lay between the germline ends. This CDR3 is built from 14 residues. The germline gives CDR1 SGHTA, CDR2 FQGNSA. The CDR3 here is CASSLLDTYYEQYF. In nucleotides, the CDR3 is TGTGCCAGCAGCTTACTTGACACTTACTACGAGCAGTACTTC.

This clone was picked up many times. This rearrangement joins TRBV5-6 to TRBJ2-7; 7 bases line up with TRBD2. Unmatched junction bases numbered 18, after V lost 4 bases and J lost 5 bases. CDR1 is SGHDT, CDR2 YYEEEE, per germline. The CDR3 is 17 amino acids. The CDR3 region has the DNA TGTGCCAGCAGCGCCTGGCAATTGCGGGAGCCGGAGGACGAGCAGTACTTC. It translates to CASSAWQLREPEDEQYF.

The chain has TRBV28 and TRBJ2-7, with TRBD1 identical over 10 bases. CDR1 MDHEN and CDR2 SYDVKM come from the germline V gene. Trimming at V came to 6 bases and at J to 4 bases, leaving 3 bases not matched to a gene. The CDR3 extends over 13 amino acids. CDR3 sequence reads: CASRGQGRYEQYF. CDR3 in DNA: TGTGCCAGCAGGGGACAGGGGAGGTACGAGCAGTACTTC. The complete variable domain, with remaining parts taken from reference TRBV28 and TRBJ2-7, reads DVKVTQSSRYLVKRTGEKVFLECVQDMDHENMFWYRQDPGLGLRLIYFSYDVKMKEKGDIPEGYSVSREKKERFSLILESASTNQTSMYLCASRGQGRYEQYFGPGTRLTVT.

The chain carries TRBV9 and TRBJ2-5, with D perhaps matching TRBD2 (6 bases). This CDR3 has 15 residues. The germline V gene has CDR1 SGDLS and CDR2 YYNGEE. V lost 0 bases to trimming and J lost 5 bases, with 14 bases between them. CDR3 sequence: CASSVAGDGWETQYF. The CDR3 DNA sequence: TGTGCCAGCAGCGTAGCGGGAGACGGGTGGGAGACCCAGTACTTC.

J is TRBJ2-1 and V is TRBV20-1; unclear D gene. This CDR3 is 10 amino acids long. The germline CDR1 and CDR2 sequences are DFQATT and SNEGSKA (reference sequence). Deletions cut 4 bases from V and 6 bases from J, with 4 bases between. As DNA, the CDR3 is TGCAGTGCTAAGGTCAATGAGCAGTTCTTC. Translating gives CSAKVNEQFF.

The V gene is TRBV18, the J gene TRBJ1-2; D gene unclear. The CDR3 is made up of 15 amino acids. Trimming shortened V by 0 bases and J by 5 bases, and 13 bases separated the two germline ends. The germline gives CDR1 KGHSH, CDR2 LQKENI. CDR3 DNA sequence: TGTGCCAGCTCACCACCGGGTCCGGCTGAATATGGCTACACCTTC. It translates to CASSPPGPAEYGYTF.

The V and J genes are TRBV19 and TRBJ1-5, with 7 bases that match TRBD1. Trimming removed 1 base from V and 6 bases from J; junction bases left unmatched: 3. CDR3 length equals 14 residues. Germline lookup yields CDR1 LNHDA and CDR2 SQIVND (reference sequence). The CDR3 here is CASSIGTGFQPQHF. For the CDR3, the DNA is TGTGCCAGTAGTATAGGGACAGGTTTTCAGCCCCAGCATTTT.

This clone has more than one count but fewer than ten. The V and J genes are TRBV30 and TRBJ1-5; D not resolved. The CDR3 consists of 14 residues. CDR1 and CDR2 (germline): GTSNPN, SVGIG (reference sequence). Deletions cut 2 bases from V and 0 bases from J, with 8 bases between. CDR3 in DNA: TGTGCCTGGAGTATCTCTCCTAGCAATCAGCCCCAGCATTTT. The encoded protein is CAWSISPSNQPQHF.

This CDR3 is CASSLTGVFGYTF. The DNA for the CDR3 is TGTGCCAGCAGCCTTACAGGGGTTTTTGGCTACACCTTC. This sequence joins TRBV14 and TRBJ1-2, with 7 bases that match TRBD1. J lost 7 bases, V lost 4 bases, and 6 bases had no gene match. There are 13 residues in the CDR3. CDR1 and CDR2 from the germline V gene are SGHDN and FVKESK.

This rearrangement joins TRBV4-1 to TRBJ1-4; D unclear. CDR1 is MGHRA and CDR2 is YSYEKL in the germline V gene. Trimming stripped 7 bases from V and 5 bases from J, with 8 bases between. CDR3 length equals 12 residues. In DNA form, the CDR3 reads TGCGCCAGCACCCATGGCAATGAAAAACTGTTTTTT. Translated: CASTHGNEKLFF.

J is TRBJ1-4 and V is TRBV6-1; D is ambiguous. The CDR3 runs to 14 residues. V lost 7 bases and J lost 3, with 12 bases in between. Germline V gene sequence: CDR1 MNHNS, CDR2 SASEGT. CDR3 loop: CASMSTAANEKLFF. CDR3 nucleotide sequence: TGTGCCAGCATGTCGACGGCGGCTAATGAAAAACTGTTTTTT.

The gene calls are TRBV5-4 and TRBJ2-1, with 14 bases that match TRBD2. CDR1 is SGHNT, CDR2 YYREEE, per germline (reference sequence). The CDR3 loop spans 18 amino acids. V lost 4 bases to trimming and J lost 2 bases; unmatched junction nucleotides: 8. In DNA form, the CDR3 reads TGTGCCAGCAGCCGTGGGACTAGCGGGAGATCTACCTACAATGAGCAGTTCTTC. As protein: CASSRGTSGRSTYNEQFF.

CDR3 DNA: TGTGCCAGCTCACCACCCTCTACAGGGGTGAATACGCAGTATTTT. Encoded protein: CASSPPSTGVNTQYF. The chain joins TRBV18 to TRBJ2-3; 7 nucleotides match TRBD1. Germline V gene data show CDR1 as KGHSH and CDR2 as LQKENI. The CDR3 contains 15 residues. Trimming took 0 bases from V and 7 from J; bases not matched to a gene: 7. Filled out from reference TRBV18 and TRBJ2-3, the complete variable domain reads NAGVMQNPRHLVRRRGQEARLRCSPMKGHSHVYWYRQLPEEGLKFMVYLQKENIIDESGMPKERFSAEFPKEGPSILRIQQVVRGDSAAYFCASSPPSTGVNTQYFGPGTRLTVL.

V is TRBV4-3 and J is TRBJ1-1; D is possibly TRBD1 (5 bases). The CDR3 has 14 amino acids. Trimming took off 0 bases at V and 4 bases at J, with 9 bases between the two ends. Looked up from germline, CDR1 is LGHNA and CDR2 is YSLEER. Here the CDR3 DNA reads TGCGCCAGCAGCCAAGAGGGGGGGACCACTGAAGCTTTCTTT. It is translated as CASSQEGGTTEAFF.

This clone came up once. This chain joins TRBV9 and TRBJ2-7; a weak D match, TRBD1 (5 bases). The CDR3 loop spans 13 amino acids. With 0 bases removed from V and 6 bases from J, the gap between germline ends came to 10 bases. The germline CDR1 and CDR2 sequences are SGDLS and YYNGEE. The DNA of the CDR3 is TGTGCCAGCAGCGTAGCCCTGCAGGGCGAGCAGTACTTC. This gives the protein CASSVALQGEQYF.

This chain joins TRBV27 and TRBJ2-1; D perhaps matches TRBD2 (6 bases). The V gene lost 6 bases and the J gene lost 7 bases, with 28 bases spanning the gap. The CDR3 covers 18 residues. CDR1 and CDR2 (germline): MNHEY, SMNVEV (reference sequence). The CDR3 bases are TGTGCCAGCAGCCCGCGTAGGGCGGGAACTTCTCCGGGGAATGAGCAGTTCTTC. It is translated as CASSPRRAGTSPGNEQFF.

The chain is built from TRBV10-3 and TRBJ2-1; 7 bases map to TRBD2. V lost 2 bases, J lost 3 bases, and 4 bases stayed unmatched. CDR1 ENHRY and CDR2 SYGVKD come from the germline V gene. The CDR3 totals 15 residues. This CDR3 reads CAISEMSGDYNEQFF. The CDR3, as DNA: TGTGCCATCAGTGAGATGAGCGGGGACTACAATGAGCAGTTCTTC.

This chain connects TRBV9 to TRBJ1-1; 8 nucleotides line up with TRBD1. The CDR3 extends over 15 amino acids. CDR1 SGDLS and CDR2 YYNGEE come from the germline V gene. Trimming removed 3 bases from V and 3 bases from J; junction bases left unmatched: 7. The CDR3 DNA follows: TGTGCCAGCAGCGCCCAAGGGACAGGTGACACTGAAGCTTTCTTT. The encoded protein is CASSAQGTGDTEAFF.

The chain has TRBV6-1 and TRBJ2-3, with 10 bases lining up with TRBD2. CDR1 MNHNS and CDR2 SASEGT come from the germline V gene. V lost 2 bases to trimming and J lost 8 bases; unmatched junction nucleotides: 4. The CDR3 has 14 amino acids. CDR3 DNA: TGTGCCAGCAGTGAAACCCTAGCGGGAGTTACGCAGTATTTT. It specifies CASSETLAGVTQYF.

The CDR3, as DNA: TGTGCCAGTAGCCTACCGAGGACAGGGAGCTCTGGAAACACCATATATTTT. Its protein product is CASSLPRTGSSGNTIYF. The gene calls are TRBV19 and TRBJ1-3; TRBD1 aligns across 8 bases. Germline CDR1 LNHDA, CDR2 SQIVND (reference sequence). This CDR3 contains 17 residues. Unmatched junction bases numbered 10, after V lost 6 bases and J lost 0 bases.

The chain is built from TRBV25-1 and TRBJ2-2; TRBD2 matches at 7 bases. Trimming took 6 bases from V and 7 from J; bases not matched to a gene: 5. The V gene's germline CDR1 is MGHDK and CDR2 SYGVNS. The CDR3 is 13 residues long. The CDR3 DNA reads TGTGCCAGCAGGGGACCGGGAGGCGGGGAGCTGTTTTTT. Translation gives CASRGPGGGELFF.

This clone came up a few times. The genes are TRBV19 and TRBJ2-1; tentatively, D is TRBD2 (6 bases). Trimming removed 1 base at V and 16 bases at J, with 11 bases between. The length of the CDR3 is 11 residues. Looked up from germline, CDR1 is LNHDA and CDR2 is SQIVND (reference sequence). The CDR3 spells CASSIAGAPFF. DNA of the CDR3: TGTGCCAGTAGTATAGCGGGAGCCCCCTTCTTC.

The chain's CDR3 is CASSLASSGANVLTF. Written as DNA, the CDR3 is TGCGCCAGCAGTCTTGCTTCCTCTGGGGCCAACGTCCTGACTTTC. The J gene is TRBJ2-6, the V gene TRBV10-2, with unresolved D. V lost 5 bases and J lost 0, with 8 bases in between. This CDR3 is 15 amino acids long. Germline-derived CDR1 and CDR2 are WSHSY and SAAADI.

The chain has TRBV7-9 and TRBJ1-2, with a tentative D call TRBD1 (6 bases). Per the germline V gene, CDR1 is SEHNR and CDR2 is FQNEAQ (reference sequence). The CDR3 sequence is 15 residues long. Trimming cost V 2 bases and J 2 bases, with 12 bases left between them. CDR3 amino acids: CASSLIGQGNYGYTF. CDR3 sequence (DNA): TGTGCCAGCAGCTTAATAGGGCAGGGGAACTATGGCTACACCTTC.